The entry below gives a single T cell receptor (beta chain) sequence along with its context. The antigen is not known. The data originate from a study of T cells after yellow fever vaccination. Study-wide context: It was SMART-Seq v4 Ultra Low Input that prepared the fractions with low cell numbers.

General study findings and limits: Once the booster was given, most primary-vaccination clones reappeared, at about 96% for CD4 and over 75% for CD8. Clonotypes appearing in both CD4 and CD8 compartments existed, and their share was small.

The V and J ends lost 5 bases and 2 bases, in that order; junction bases with no gene match: 9. The CDR3 covers 16 residues. Germline V CDR1 and CDR2: PRHDT, FYEKMQ (reference sequence). Production of TCR cDNA was by 5'RACE template switching, which also added a universal primer site and UMIs. One entry per CDR3 protein, called by TCRdb with MiXCR from the 5' RACE reads. The profile covers 400,000 or so distinct CDR3 sequences, with 18% appearing a single time and roughly a sixth taken by the ten largest. The rearrangement links TRBV13 to TRBJ2-1, with 7 bases matching TRBD2. The starting material was PBMCs, obtained before the yellow fever booster vaccination. The receptor's source is a man aged 18 to 35 who received the YFV17D yellow fever vaccine. The CDR3 loop is CASSEKTSDAYNEQFF. The CDR3 region has the DNA TGTGCCAGCAGCGAGAAAACTAGCGATGCCTACAATGAGCAGTTCTTC. The whole variable domain, remainder taken from reference TRBV13 and TRBJ2-1, is AAGVIQSPRHLIKEKRETATLKCYPIPRHDTVYWYQQGPGQDPQFLISFYEKMQSDKGSIPDRFSAQQFSDYHSELNMSSLELGDSALYFCASSEKTSDAYNEQFFGPGTRLTVL.